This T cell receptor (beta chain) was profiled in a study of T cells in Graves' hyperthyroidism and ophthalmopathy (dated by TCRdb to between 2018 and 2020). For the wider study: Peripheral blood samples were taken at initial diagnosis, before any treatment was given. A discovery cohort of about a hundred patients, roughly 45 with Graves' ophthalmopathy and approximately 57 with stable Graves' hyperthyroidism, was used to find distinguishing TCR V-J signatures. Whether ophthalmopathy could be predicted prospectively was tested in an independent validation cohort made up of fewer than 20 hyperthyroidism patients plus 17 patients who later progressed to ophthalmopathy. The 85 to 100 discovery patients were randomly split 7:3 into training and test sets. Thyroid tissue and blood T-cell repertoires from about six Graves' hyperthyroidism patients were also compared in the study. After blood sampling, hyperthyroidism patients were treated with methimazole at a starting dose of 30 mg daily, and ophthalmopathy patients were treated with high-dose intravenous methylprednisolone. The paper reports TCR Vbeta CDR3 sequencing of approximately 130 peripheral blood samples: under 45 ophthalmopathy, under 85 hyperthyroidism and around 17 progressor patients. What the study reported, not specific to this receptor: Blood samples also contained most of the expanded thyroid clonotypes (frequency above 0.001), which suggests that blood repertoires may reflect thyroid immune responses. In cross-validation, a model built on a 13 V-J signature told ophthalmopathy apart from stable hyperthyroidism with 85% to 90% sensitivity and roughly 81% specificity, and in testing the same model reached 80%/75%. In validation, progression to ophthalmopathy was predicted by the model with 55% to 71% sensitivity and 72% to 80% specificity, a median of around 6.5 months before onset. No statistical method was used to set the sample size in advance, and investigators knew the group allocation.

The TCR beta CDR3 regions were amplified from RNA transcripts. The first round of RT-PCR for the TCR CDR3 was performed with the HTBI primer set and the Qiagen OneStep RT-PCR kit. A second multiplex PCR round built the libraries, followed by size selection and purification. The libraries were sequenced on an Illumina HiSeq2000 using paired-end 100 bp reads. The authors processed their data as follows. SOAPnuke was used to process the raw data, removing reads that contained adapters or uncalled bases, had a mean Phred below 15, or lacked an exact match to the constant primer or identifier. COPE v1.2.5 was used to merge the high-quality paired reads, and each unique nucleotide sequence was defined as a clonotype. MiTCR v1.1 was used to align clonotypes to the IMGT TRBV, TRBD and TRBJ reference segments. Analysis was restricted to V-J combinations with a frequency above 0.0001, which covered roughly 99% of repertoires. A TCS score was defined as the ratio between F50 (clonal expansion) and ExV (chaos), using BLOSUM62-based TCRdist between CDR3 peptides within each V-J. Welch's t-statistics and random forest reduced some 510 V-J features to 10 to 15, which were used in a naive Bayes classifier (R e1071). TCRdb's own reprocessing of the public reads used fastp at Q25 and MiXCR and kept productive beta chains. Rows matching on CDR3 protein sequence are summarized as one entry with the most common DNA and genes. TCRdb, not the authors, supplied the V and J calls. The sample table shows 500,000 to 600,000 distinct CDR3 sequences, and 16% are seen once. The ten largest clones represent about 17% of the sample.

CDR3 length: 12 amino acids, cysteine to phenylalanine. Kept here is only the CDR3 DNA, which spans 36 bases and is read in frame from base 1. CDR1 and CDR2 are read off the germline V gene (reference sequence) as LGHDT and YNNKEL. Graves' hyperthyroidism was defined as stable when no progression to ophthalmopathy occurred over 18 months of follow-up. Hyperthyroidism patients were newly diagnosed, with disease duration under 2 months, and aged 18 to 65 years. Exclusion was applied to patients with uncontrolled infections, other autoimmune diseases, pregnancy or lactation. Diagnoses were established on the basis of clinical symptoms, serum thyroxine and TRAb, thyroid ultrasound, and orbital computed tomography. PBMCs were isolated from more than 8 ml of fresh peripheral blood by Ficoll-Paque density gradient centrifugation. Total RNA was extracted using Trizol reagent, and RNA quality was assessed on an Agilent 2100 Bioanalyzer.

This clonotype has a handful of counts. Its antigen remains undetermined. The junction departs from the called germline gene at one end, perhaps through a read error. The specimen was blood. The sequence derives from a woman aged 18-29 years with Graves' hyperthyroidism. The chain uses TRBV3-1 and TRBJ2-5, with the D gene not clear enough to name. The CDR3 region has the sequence CTSSQDAETQYF. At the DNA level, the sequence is TGTACCAGCAGCCAAGATGCAGAGACCCAGTACTTC.